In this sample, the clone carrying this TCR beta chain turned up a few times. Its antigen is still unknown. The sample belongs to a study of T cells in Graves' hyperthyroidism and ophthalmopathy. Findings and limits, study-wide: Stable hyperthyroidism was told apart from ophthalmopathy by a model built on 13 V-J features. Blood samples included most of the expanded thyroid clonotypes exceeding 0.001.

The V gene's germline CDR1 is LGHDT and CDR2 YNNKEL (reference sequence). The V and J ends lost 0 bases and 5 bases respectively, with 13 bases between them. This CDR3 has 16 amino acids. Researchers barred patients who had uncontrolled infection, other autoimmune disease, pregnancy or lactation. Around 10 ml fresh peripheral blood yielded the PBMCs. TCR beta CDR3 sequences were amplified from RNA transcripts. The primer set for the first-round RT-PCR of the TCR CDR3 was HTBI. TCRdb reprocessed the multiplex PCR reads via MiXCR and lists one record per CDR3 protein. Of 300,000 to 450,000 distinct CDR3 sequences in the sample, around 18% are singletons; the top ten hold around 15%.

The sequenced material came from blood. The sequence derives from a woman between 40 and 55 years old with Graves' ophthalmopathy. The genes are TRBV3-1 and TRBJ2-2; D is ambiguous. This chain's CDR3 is CASSQEEALPTGELFF. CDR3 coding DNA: TGTGCCAGCAGCCAAGAAGAAGCTCTTCCTACCGGGGAGCTGTTTTTT.